These 21 T cell receptor delta chains originate from one sample sequenced in a study of γδ T cells in repeated Plasmodium falciparum infection. TCRdb re-called the multiplex PCR reads using CATT. This table holds roughly 93,000 delta-chain clones, 0.75% to 1% found once. Flow sorting of PBMC yielded separate Vgamma9/Vdelta2+ and Vdelta2-negative gammadelta T cell populations for bulk repertoire analysis. Material: gamma-delta T cells from blood. The receptors were gathered from a pool of human donors (malaria-infected and uninfected, not separated).

This clone was recorded a few times. The protein held in TCRdb is that of a much larger clone and does not match this DNA's translation at residue 7, likely because of a read error; the protein shown is translated from the DNA. The chain carries TRDV2 and TRDJ1; D uncertain. TCRdb leaves out the J gene; it was filled in here by matching the DNA to germline. Germline assignment: CDR1 GEAIGNYY and CDR2 EKD. The CDR3 totals 20 residues. Trimming pared 1 base from V and 0 bases from J, leaving 26 bases between. The CDR3, as DNA: TGTGCCTGTGACACGCGGCTTCATTTTATGCCGCAGACGTACACCGATAAACTCATCTTT. This encodes CACDTRLHFMPQTYTDKLIF.

This clone qualifies as medium-sized (0.01 to 0.1%). J is TRDJ1 and V is TRDV2, with TRDD3 identical over 12 bases. The CDR3 spans 17 residues. V was pared by 0 bases and J by 2 bases, with 6 bases of the junction left unmatched. Germline V gene data show CDR1 as GEAIGNYY and CDR2 as EKD. In DNA form, the CDR3 reads TGTGCCTGTGACACCGTAGGACTGGGGGATACAACCGATAAACTCATCTTT. It codes for CACDTVGLGDTTDKLIF.

On this clone itself: TCRdb's entry gives the protein of a much larger clone, which mismatches this DNA's translation at residue 12, likely from a read error; the protein reported here is translated from the DNA. The V call is TRDV1, the J call TRDJ1, with TRDD3 identical over 10 bases. Since TCRdb gives no J gene, matching the DNA to germline was used here to assign it. The CDR3 loop spans 24 amino acids. V trimming: 0 bases; J trimming: 3 bases; junction bases outside the gene matches: 28. The germline V gene encodes CDR1 TSWWSYY and CDR2 QGS. DNA of the CDR3: TGTGCTCTTGGGGAACTGTACGGTCCGCCTTTCCCACGTACTGGGGGATTCGTCGCCGATAAACTCATCTTT. As protein: CALGELYGPPFPRTGGFVADKLIF.

As to this clone: The protein held in TCRdb is that of a much larger clone and does not match this DNA's translation at residue 14, likely because of a read error; the protein shown is translated from the DNA. This CDR3 is CALGEPSPPKYWGPTDKLIF. The CDR3 DNA is TGTGCTCTTGGGGAACCCAGCCCTCCCAAATACTGGGGGCCCACCGATAAACTCATCTTT. V is TRDV1 and J is TRDJ1; 8 nucleotides agree with TRDD3. TCRdb does not report a J gene; here it was assigned by matching the DNA to germline references. This CDR3 has 20 amino acids. V lost 1 base to trimming and J lost 1 base; unmatched junction nucleotides: 17. Per germline, CDR1 TSWWSYY and CDR2 QGS.

Concerning this clone itself: The amino acid sequence in TCRdb belongs to a much larger clone and departs from this DNA's translation at residue 10, likely a sequencing read error; the sequence shown is translated from the DNA. This rearrangement joins TRDV1 to TRDJ1; D ambiguous. The J gene, missing from TCRdb, was assigned here through DNA to germline matching. This CDR3 has 22 amino acids. The germline CDR1 and CDR2 sequences are TSWWSYY and QGS. V lost 0 bases and J lost 0, with 29 bases in between. The CDR3 coding sequence is TGTGCTCTTGGGGAACTTCCCTCTCACCGGGCCAAACCCCTCCATTACACCGATAAACTCATCTTT. As protein: CALGELPSHRAKPLHYTDKLIF.

On this clone: A read error likely explains why the TCRdb protein, taken from a much larger clone, differs from this DNA's translation at residue 14; the protein shown is translated from the DNA. The rearrangement uses TRDV2 and TRDJ1, with 10 positions matching TRDD3. TCRdb lists no J gene, so it was determined here by aligning the DNA to germline. CDR1 is GEAIGNYY and CDR2 is EKD in the germline V gene. The junction had 15 bases not matched to a gene; V was cut back by 0 bases and J by 3 bases. There are 19 residues in the CDR3. CDR3 region: CACDTVMGTGGFAPDKLIF. The CDR3 nucleotides are TGTGCCTGTGACACCGTCATGGGGACTGGGGGATTCGCCCCCGATAAACTCATCTTT.

This clone occurred many times. One base separates it from a far larger clone, so it is likely a read error. This sample includes further DNA sequences coding for the same CDR3. This chain links TRDV1 with TRDJ3; D remains ambiguous. TCRdb gives no J gene; it was assigned here by matching the DNA to germline. CDR1 is TSWWSYY and CDR2 is QGS in the germline V gene. This CDR3 has 18 amino acids. The CDR3: CALGERVVTGWDTRQMFF. The CDR3 DNA reads as TGTGCTCTTGGGGAACGGGTAGTAACCGGGTGGGACACCCGGCAGATGTTTTTC.

Concerning this clone: A read error may account for a junction end that differs from germline. Different DNA sequences within this sample yield the same CDR3. In DNA, the CDR3 is TGTGCCCTTGGGGAACTTCGGACTTGGGGGAGTACAAAACTCATCTTT. Encoded protein: CALGELRTWGSTKLIF. The rearrangement uses TRDV1 and TRDJ1; 7 bases align to TRDD3. Germline-derived CDR1 and CDR2 are TSWWSYY and QGS. The CDR3 spans 16 residues.

Only a few counts were recorded for this clone. TCRdb shows a much larger clone's protein in place of this DNA's translation, and the two differ at residue 11, likely through a read error; the protein shown is translated from the DNA. This chain links TRDV2 with TRDJ1, with 8 bases matching TRDD3. TCRdb supplies no J gene; here it was assigned by aligning the nucleotide sequence to germline. The CDR3 runs 16 residues. CDR1 is GEAIGNYY and CDR2 is EKD in the germline V gene. With 0 bases clipped from V and 3 bases from J, the junction kept 8 bases outside the gene matches. CDR3 in DNA: TGTGCCTGTGACACCGTTGGGGGATTATACGCCGATAAACTCATCTTT. Protein sequence: CACDTVGGLYADKLIF.

This clone was seen just once. The germline gene is not matched at one end of the junction; a read error may be the cause. The V call is TRDV1, the J call TRDJ1; weak D call: TRDD3 (6 bases). Here the J gene came from matching the DNA to germline, since TCRdb omits it. Germline-derived CDR1 and CDR2 are TSWWSYY and QGS. The length of the CDR3 is 20 residues. The DNA for the CDR3 is TGCTCTGGGGAACTAGAGGAAGTGCCCATGCCCTACTGGTACACCGATAAACTCATCTTT. Translated: CSGELEEVPMPYWYTDKLIF.

The sample holds a few counts of this clone. The TCRdb protein, from a much larger clone, departs from this DNA's translation at residue 3, likely by read error; the protein shown derives from the DNA. Written as DNA, the CDR3 is TGTGCTATTGGGGAACCTCCGTACTGGGGGATACGCACCGATAAACTCATCTTT. This encodes CAIGEPPYWGIRTDKLIF. The chain joins TRDV1 to TRDJ1; TRDD3 agrees at 13 bases. Germline CDR1 and CDR2: TSWWSYY and QGS. The CDR3 is 18 amino acids.

In the case of this clone: Being one base from a much bigger clone, this may be a read error. Within the sample, other DNA sequences also encode this same CDR3. This rearrangement joins TRDV1 to TRDJ1, with 10 positions matching TRDD3. Germline CDR1 reads TSWWSYY; CDR2 reads QGS. J was trimmed by 8 bases and V by 2 bases; bases with no gene match: 38. The CDR3 has 25 amino acids. CDR3 residues: CALGEKFRRSFRTGGYADGGVKLIF. The CDR3, as DNA: TGTGCTCTTGGGGAAAAATTCCGTCGAAGTTTCCGAACCGGGGGATACGCCGACGGAGGGGTAAAACTCATCTTT.

This clone was seen only a few times. A read error is the likely source, as a far larger clone sits one nucleotide away. The identical CDR3 is also encoded by other nucleotide sequences in the sample. The V call is TRDV2, the J call TRDJ1; D gene unclear. The V gene's germline CDR1 is GEAIGNYY and CDR2 EKD. V dropped 2 bases and J dropped 8 bases, with 14 bases sitting between them. There are 13 residues in the CDR3. The CDR3 spells CACDSVGVDKLIF. CDR3 coding DNA: TGTGCCTGTGACAGTGTAGGAGTCGACAAACTCATCTTT.

Remarks on this clone: A far larger clone is just one base off, so this is likely a read error. Other DNA sequences of this sample code for an identical CDR3. This chain joins TRDV1 and TRDJ4; D is possibly TRDD2 (5 bases). Trimming cost V 6 bases and J 3 bases, with 14 bases left between them. This CDR3 spans 13 amino acids. From germline, CDR1 is TSWWSYY and CDR2 QGS. This CDR3 is CALGALLRGPLIF. The CDR3 DNA reads TGTGCTCTTGGAGCCCTACTTCGTGGACCCCTGATCTTT.

There are many counts of this clone. This DNA's translation and the protein TCRdb lists, from a much larger clone, do not match at residue 11, likely due to a read error; the protein shown is translated from the DNA. The chain joins TRDV2 to TRDJ1; TRDD3 matches 9 bases. Germline assignment: CDR1 GEAIGNYY and CDR2 EKD. Unmatched junction bases numbered 12, after V lost 3 bases and J lost 8 bases. This CDR3 contains 15 residues. CDR3 amino acids: CACDGMGDKGGKLIF. In DNA form, the CDR3 reads TGTGCCTGTGACGGAATGGGGGATAAGGGAGGGAAACTCATCTTT.

This clone has more than one count but fewer than ten. This likely stems from a read error, as it lies one base from a far larger clone. This same CDR3 is encoded by further DNA sequences in the sample. The chain links TRDV1 to TRDJ1, with 8 bases aligning to TRDD3. The J gene is absent in TCRdb and was assigned here via DNA matching to germline. The CDR3 sequence is 22 residues long. The germline CDR1 and CDR2 sequences are TSWWSYY and QGS. CDR3 sequence reads: CALGNSTSPPAGGIRRTDKLIF. The CDR3 DNA sequence: TGTGCCCTTGGGAACTCCACTTCCCCGCCCGCCGGGGGGATAAGGAGGACCGATAAACTCATCTTT.

A word on this clone: TCRdb's protein, taken from a much larger clone, differs from this DNA's translation at residue 13, likely owing to a read error; the protein displayed comes from the DNA. V gene TRDV2 combines with J gene TRDJ1; TRDD3 aligns across 11 bases. The J gene comes from matching the DNA to germline here; TCRdb lacks it. The CDR3 extends over 17 amino acids. Trimming took 3 bases from V and 6 from J; bases not matched to a gene: 14. Germline lookup yields CDR1 GEAIGNYY and CDR2 EKD. CDR3: CACDPVGLGDTSNKLIF. The CDR3 DNA sequence: TGTGCCTGTGACCCCGTCGGTCTGGGGGATACATCCAATAAACTCATCTTT.

A note on this clone: A far larger clone is just one base off, so this is likely a read error. The sample has other DNA sequences that encode this CDR3 too. The genes are TRDV2 and TRDJ1; 9 nucleotides match TRDD3. Because TCRdb records no J gene, it was assigned here through a match of the DNA to germline. V gave up 0 bases and J gave up 3 bases; unmatched junction bases: 13. The CDR3 sequence is 18 residues long. The V gene's germline CDR1 is GEAIGNYY and CDR2 EKD. Here the CDR3 DNA reads TGTGCCTGTGACACCCTCGGGGATACGCTCCCCGTCGCCGATAAACTCATCTTT. It yields the protein CACDTLGDTLPVADKLIF.

Remarks on this clone: This DNA translates differently at residue 6 from the TCRdb protein, which is that of a much larger clone; a read error is likely, and the protein shown is the DNA's own translation. J is TRDJ1 and V is TRDV2; 8 bases map to TRDD3. TCRdb carries no J gene annotation; the J gene was assigned here by matching the DNA with germline. Germline CDR1 reads GEAIGNYY; CDR2 reads EKD. After removal of 0 bases from V and 0 bases from J, the junction contained 11 bases not matched to a gene. The CDR3 has 18 amino acids. CDR3 nucleotide sequence: TGTGCCTGTGACACCCAGGGGATACCCACCTACCACACCGATAAACTCATCTTT. This gives the protein CACDTQGIPTYHTDKLIF.

To note about this clone: The protein held in TCRdb is that of a much larger clone and does not match this DNA's translation at residue 10, likely because of a read error; the protein shown is translated from the DNA. Here the CDR3 reads CALGDLYHYCGGYTDKLIF. The CDR3 DNA reads TGTGCTCTTGGGGACCTCTACCACTACTGTGGGGGATACACCGATAAACTCATCTTT. The rearrangement uses TRDV1 and TRDJ1, with 8 bases that match TRDD3. The J gene is absent in TCRdb and was assigned here via DNA matching to germline. After removal of 3 bases from V and 0 bases from J, the junction contained 15 bases not matched to a gene. This CDR3 comprises 19 residues. CDR1 and CDR2 (germline): TSWWSYY, QGS.

Concerning this clone: The TCRdb record carries a much larger clone's protein, which differs from this DNA's translation at residue 3; a read error is the likely cause, and the protein listed here is the DNA translation. CDR3 in DNA: TGTGCTTTTGGGGAACTTCCCTGGGGGATAAATAGGATCGATAAACTCATCTTT. This translates into CAFGELPWGINRIDKLIF. The J gene is TRDJ1, the V gene TRDV1; the match to TRDD3 covers 10 bases. TCRdb is silent on the J gene; assignment here came from matching the DNA to germline. The CDR3 covers 18 residues. Germline V gene sequence: CDR1 TSWWSYY, CDR2 QGS.